The next 27 T cell receptor beta chains were all read from a single sample in a study of Ad26.COV2.S vaccination and SARS-CoV-2 variants (dated by TCRdb to 2020 to 2023). Library creation used the immunoSEQ multiplex PCR assay. TCRdb's version of the immuneACCESS table is confined to in-frame rearrangements and falls short of the full clone set. An unresolved V gene accounts for under half of the shortfall where checked; the remainder is of unknown origin. The sample data list 380,000 or so clones, and about four fifths of these were observed just once. 7.4% of the sample comes from the top ten. Reading the label with the study, this specimen's treatment or condition is: some 19 received Ad26.COV2.S at low or high dose, single or two shots; roughly 5 received placebo; per-sample allocation not given. Repertoires of vaccine and placebo recipients were sequenced from samples taken on day 63 after the first injection.

Here the sequenced sample was peripheral blood, taken in a trial of Ad26.COV2.S vaccine versus placebo. The receptor set was obtained from a person between 18 and 60 years old who received the Ad26.COV2.S COVID-19 vaccine or a placebo.

This chain connects TRBV7-9 to TRBJ2-2; no clear D. Germline assignment: CDR1 SEHNR and CDR2 FQNEAQ (reference sequence). V lost 4 bases to trimming and J lost 6 bases, with 9 bases between them. The CDR3 length is 13 residues. CDR3 protein: CASSSALAGELFF. CDR3 sequence (DNA): TGTGCCAGCAGCTCAGCCTTGGCCGGGGAGCTGTTTTTT.

V is TRBV7-2 and J is TRBJ2-5, with D unresolved. V was pared by 2 bases and J by 5 bases, with 9 bases between. Germline V gives CDR1 SGHTA, CDR2 FQGNSA. The length of the CDR3 is 13 residues. CDR3 sequence (DNA): TGTGCCAGCAGCTTAAGTGTTGGGGAGACCCAGTACTTC. Amino acids: CASSLSVGETQYF.

This clone was observed a handful of times. V and J are TRBV21-1 and TRBJ2-7; TRBD2 is the table's D call and was not checked against the DNA. TRBV21-1 is assigned pseudogene status. This CDR3 has 15 amino acids. CDR3 residues: CASSLSTSGYYEQYF. In DNA, the CDR3 is TGTGCCAGCAGTCTTTCGACTAGCGGATACTACGAGCAGTACTTC.

The chain carries TRBV5-1 and TRBJ2-7, with TRBD1 matching 7 bases. Losses at the gene ends were 4 bases for V and 5 bases for J; bases not matched to a gene: 15. CDR3 size: 16 residues. CDR1 and CDR2 (germline): SGHRS, YFSETQ. The CDR3 nucleotides read TGCGCCAGCAGCGGGAAGAGGACAGGCTTTATGGACGAGCAGTACTTC. This sequence encodes CASSGKRTGFMDEQYF. The whole variable domain, remainder taken from reference TRBV5-1 and TRBJ2-7, is KAGVTQTPRYLIKTRGQQVTLSCSPISGHRSVSWYQQTPGQGLQFLFEYFSETQRNKGNFPGRFSGRQFSNSRSEMNVSTLELGDSALYLCASSGKRTGFMDEQYFGPGTRLTVT.

The chain is built from TRBV5-1 and TRBJ1-1, with D possibly being TRBD1 (6 bases). The CDR3 consists of 17 residues. CDR1 and CDR2 from the germline V gene are SGHRS and YFSETQ. Trimming pared 1 base from V and 3 bases from J, leaving 19 bases between. CDR3 sequence: CASSLWPRGVEDTEAFF. Here the CDR3 DNA reads TGCGCCAGCAGCTTGTGGCCCAGGGGTGTTGAGGACACTGAAGCTTTCTTT.

This clone was seen only a few times. The J gene is TRBJ2-5, the V gene TRBV21-1. TRBV21-1 is recorded as a pseudogene. This CDR3 is 11 amino acids long. This CDR3 reads CASSKRKTQYF. The CDR3 nucleotides are TGTGCCAGCAGCAAAAGGAAGACCCAGTACTTC.

The sample holds one count of this clone. The chain recombines TRBV29-1 with TRBJ1-1; no firm D call. Trimming shortened V by 3 bases and J by 5 bases, and 10 bases separated the two germline ends. Per germline, CDR1 SQVTM and CDR2 ANQGSEA. The CDR3 has 12 residues. In DNA form, the CDR3 reads TGCAGCGTTGAGCTGGAGGTGACTGAAGCTTTCTTT. This gives the protein CSVELEVTEAFF.

V usage is TRBV5-1 and J usage is TRBJ2-3; 12 bases agree with TRBD2. This CDR3 spans 17 amino acids. The germline V gene has CDR1 SGHRS and CDR2 YFSETQ. J was trimmed by 4 bases and V by 0 bases; bases with no gene match: 6. This CDR3 reads CASSLVTSGRGSDTQYF. The CDR3 coding sequence is TGCGCCAGCAGCTTGGTGACTAGCGGGAGAGGCTCAGATACGCAGTATTTT.

This chain uses TRBV2 with TRBJ2-3; TRBD1 matches at 8 bases. Germline V gene data show CDR1 as SNHLY and CDR2 as FYNNEI. Trimming cost V 4 bases and J 7 bases; bases outside gene matches: 7. This CDR3 region has 14 residues. CDR3 sequence: CASSGRTGKNTQYF. CDR3 DNA: TGTGCCAGCAGTGGTCGGACAGGGAAGAATACGCAGTATTTT.

The chain combines TRBV7-9 with TRBJ2-3, with 10 positions matching TRBD2. CDR1 SEHNR and CDR2 FQNEAQ come from the germline V gene (reference sequence). V trimming: 4 bases; J trimming: 1 base; junction bases outside the gene matches: 8. This CDR3 is 17 amino acids long. The CDR3 is CASSWSGRAWGTDTQYF. CDR3 DNA: TGTGCCAGCAGCTGGAGCGGGAGGGCCTGGGGCACAGATACGCAGTATTTT.

The V and J genes are TRBV13 and TRBJ2-7, with 10 bases matching TRBD1. Germline V gene data show CDR1 as PRHDT and CDR2 as FYEKMQ (reference sequence). The length of the CDR3 is 15 residues. The trim removed 4 bases at V and 3 bases at J, leaving 6 bases unmatched. The CDR3 loop is CASSSGQGGIYEQYF. The CDR3, as DNA: TGTGCCAGCAGCTCCGGACAGGGGGGGATCTACGAGCAGTACTTC.

V and J are TRBV27 and TRBJ2-1, with 7 bases matching TRBD2. The CDR3 loop spans 15 amino acids. J gave up 0 bases and V 7 bases, and 6 bases lay outside the gene matches. Germline lookup yields CDR1 MNHEY and CDR2 SMNVEV (reference sequence). CDR3 nucleotides: TGTGCCAGCACCAAACTAGCGCTCTCCTACAATGAGCAGTTCTTC. Protein product: CASTKLALSYNEQFF.

V usage is TRBV7-9 and J usage is TRBJ1-4; 7 bases line up with TRBD1. Germline-derived CDR1 and CDR2 are SEHNR and FQNEAQ (reference sequence). This CDR3 has 15 residues. Trimming cost V 4 bases and J 7 bases; bases outside gene matches: 9. DNA for the CDR3: TGTGCCAGCAGCTATGGGGACAGTTTTGCTGAAAAACTGTTTTTT. Its translation: CASSYGDSFAEKLFF.

The gene calls are TRBV11-2 and TRBJ2-1, with D unclear. Germline assignment: CDR1 SGHAT and CDR2 FQNNGV. V lost 8 bases, J lost 0 bases, and 8 bases lay in between. The CDR3 has 13 amino acids. The CDR3 DNA reads TGTGCCAGCGGGCGGACCTCCTACAATGAGCAGTTCTTC. Translated, it gives CASGRTSYNEQFF. Drawing the rest from reference TRBV11-2 and TRBJ2-1, the complete variable domain is EAGVAQSPRYKIIEKRQSVAFWCNPISGHATLYWYQQILGQGPKLLIQFQNNGVVDDSQLPKDRFSAERLKGVDSTLKIQPAKLEDSAVYLCASGRTSYNEQFFGPGTRLTVL.

The chain combines TRBV7-3 with TRBJ2-7; D is unclear. CDR1 SGHTA and CDR2 FQGTGA come from the germline V gene. Trimming removed 1 base at V and 7 bases at J, with 17 bases between. This CDR3 contains 15 residues. In nucleotides, the CDR3 is TGTGCCAGCAGCTTAATAACTGCCCCCTACGATGAGCAGTACTTC. Translation: CASSLITAPYDEQYF.

CDR3 sequence (DNA): TGTGCCAGCAGTGAAGCACAGGGCCCGTTGACCTACGAGCAGTACTTC. Translating gives CASSEAQGPLTYEQYF. The rearrangement uses TRBV2 and TRBJ2-7; D perhaps matches TRBD1 (6 bases). The CDR3 is 16 amino acids. V was shortened by 0 bases and J by 2 bases, with 14 bases between the two germline ends. Germline V gene data show CDR1 as SNHLY and CDR2 as FYNNEI. The full variable domain, in which reference TRBV2 and TRBJ2-7 provide the parts outside the CDR3, is EPEVTQTPSHQVTQMGQEVILRCVPISNHLYFYWYRQILGQKVEFLVSFYNNEISEKSEIFDDQFSVERPDGSNFTLKIRSTKLEDSAMYFCASSEAQGPLTYEQYFGPGTRLTVT.

This chain connects TRBV5-4 to TRBJ2-1; the D gene is possibly TRBD2 (6 bases). Looked up from germline, CDR1 is SGHNT and CDR2 is YYREEE (reference sequence). The CDR3 is 15 residues long. V lost 5 bases to trimming and J lost 7 bases, with 19 bases between them. The DNA for the CDR3 is TGTGCCAGCAGTCTTTCGGGGAGGCAAGGAAATGAGCAGTTCTTC. Its translation is CASSLSGRQGNEQFF.

This rearrangement joins TRBV11-2 to TRBJ2-1, with 7 bases that match TRBD2. Trimming at V came to 3 bases and at J to 4 bases, leaving 9 bases not matched to a gene. This CDR3 is built from 16 residues. CDR1 is SGHAT, CDR2 FQNNGV, per germline. The CDR3 coding sequence is TGTGCCAGCAGCTTGGTCCTAGCGGATATATACAATGAGCAGTTCTTC. Translation: CASSLVLADIYNEQFF.

This chain links TRBV12-3 or TRBV12-4 with TRBJ2-5, with unresolved D. With 2 bases removed from V and 4 bases from J, the gap between germline ends came to 5 bases. This CDR3 spans 12 amino acids. CDR3 bases: TGTGCCAGCAGTTTACAGAGAGAGACCCAGTACTTC. Its protein is CASSLQRETQYF.

The chain carries TRBV5-1 and TRBJ2-7, with 9 bases aligning to TRBD1. CDR3 size: 14 residues. Germline trimming cut 4 bases from V and 5 bases from J; bases unmatched to any gene: 7. From germline, CDR1 is SGHRS and CDR2 YFSETQ. Here the CDR3 reads CASSRRDREDEQYF. The CDR3 coding sequence is TGCGCCAGCAGCAGACGGGACAGGGAGGACGAGCAGTACTTC.

This clone appeared a single time. V usage is TRBV15 and J usage is TRBJ2-5; TRBD2 agrees at 7 bases. With V trimmed by 1 base and J by 1 base, 6 bases remained unmatched. Germline V gene lookup returns CDR1 LNHNV and CDR2 YYDKDF (reference sequence). There are 16 residues in the CDR3. This CDR3 reads CATSRGLAATQETQYF. The CDR3 coding sequence is TGTGCCACCAGCAGAGGCCTAGCGGCGACCCAAGAGACCCAGTACTTC.

A remark on this clone: Other DNA sequences in this specimen translate into the identical CDR3. The J gene is TRBJ2-3, the V gene TRBV6-6, with D unclear. Per germline, CDR1 MNHNY and CDR2 SVGAGI (reference sequence). Trimming stripped 0 bases from V and 3 bases from J, with 7 bases between. There are 14 residues in the CDR3. The CDR3 coding sequence is TGTGCCAGCAGTTACTCGGGCTCGACAGATACGCAGTATTTT. Amino acids: CASSYSGSTDTQYF.

The chain joins TRBV11-3 to TRBJ1-2, with 8 bases fitting TRBD1. CDR1 is SGHNT, CDR2 YENEEA, per germline. The junction had 7 bases not matched to a gene; V was cut back by 5 bases and J by 8 bases. There are 13 residues in the CDR3. The CDR3 spells CASSTGGPGGYTF. DNA of the CDR3: TGTGCCAGCAGCACAGGGGGTCCAGGGGGCTACACCTTC.

To note about this clone: This sample includes further DNA sequences coding for the same CDR3. The rearrangement links TRBV7-3 to TRBJ1-1; no definite D call. The V and J ends lost 6 bases and 1 base respectively, with 9 bases between them. Germline lookup yields CDR1 SGHTA and CDR2 FQGTGA. The CDR3 is 13 amino acids. The CDR3 DNA sequence: TGTGCCAGCAGTTCGCAGCCGAACACTGAAGCTTTCTTT. Its protein product is CASSSQPNTEAFF.

J is TRBJ2-3 and V is TRBV6-7, with TRBD1 identical over 8 bases. TRBV6-7 is flagged as an ORF with uncertain function. There are 15 residues in the CDR3. After removal of 4 bases from V and 6 bases from J, the junction contained 9 bases not matched to a gene. The CDR3 region is CASSSGQDGCDTQYF. DNA for the CDR3: TGTGCCAGCAGTTCGGGACAGGATGGATGCGATACGCAGTATTTT.

This chain links TRBV2 with TRBJ2-3; 15 bases agree with TRBD2. Unmatched junction bases numbered 5, after V lost 10 bases and J lost 3 bases. The CDR3 has 15 residues. Germline-derived CDR1 and CDR2 are SNHLY and FYNNEI. DNA of the CDR3: TGTGCCACCGGACTAGCGGGAGGGCCGACAGATACGCAGTATTTT. As protein: CATGLAGGPTDTQYF.

V and J are TRBV19 and TRBJ1-1; D remains unclear. The germline V and J ends were trimmed by 9 bases and 4 bases, with 18 bases remaining between them. CDR1 is LNHDA and CDR2 is SQIVND in the germline V gene (reference sequence). There are 14 residues in the CDR3. This CDR3 reads CASLRVGLATEAFF. In DNA form, the CDR3 reads TGTGCCAGCTTACGGGTTGGGTTGGCCACTGAAGCTTTCTTT. Using reference TRBV19 and TRBJ1-1 for the parts outside the CDR3, the full variable domain is DGGITQSPKYLFRKEGQNVTLSCEQNLNHDAMYWYRQDPGQGLRLIYYSQIVNDFQKGDIAEGYSVSREKKESFPLTVTSAQKNPTAFYLCASLRVGLATEAFFGQGTRLTVV.